This is a list of T cell receptor beta chains from one sample in a study of untreated major depressive disorder. The repertoire was sequenced with immunoSEQ multiplex PCR; TCRdb's copy has only in-frame clones and lacks some. The repertoire consists of roughly 25,000 clones, with roughly nine tenths occurring once and the leading ten covering under 0.8%. What was sequenced was CD4+ T cells from PBMCs. Every receptor here comes from a woman aged 30 to 39 with major depressive disorder. CDR3s include the opening cysteine and the closing phenylalanine or tryptophan. The D gene is left open where the match is weak. Some rows mark clone size as missing; the rest say once, few, many or name a class of expanded clone.

V: TRBV4-1; J: TRBJ2-1; size: NA; D: TRBD1; DNA: TGCGCCAGCAGCAAAAATAGGTGGGACAGGGCCCATGAGCAGTTCTTC; CDR3: CASSKNRWDRAHEQFF
V: TRBV15; J: TRBJ2-5; size: NA; D: TRBD2; DNA: TGTGCCACCAGCAGTTCTCTCGTAGCGGGAGGAGGGACCCAGTACTTC; CDR3: CATSSSLVAGGGTQYF
V: TRBV4-3; J: TRBJ2-1; size: NA; D: TRBD1; DNA: TGCGCCAGCAGCCAAGAACAGGGGGCTTACAATGAGCAGTTCTTC; CDR3: CASSQEQGAYNEQFF
V: TRBV4-2; J: TRBJ2-1; size: NA; D: TRBD2; DNA: TGTGCCAGCAGCCAAGAGCCCAGCGGGAGCACCTATGAGCAGTTCTTC; CDR3: CASSQEPSGSTYEQFF
V: TRBV18; J: TRBJ2-7; size: NA; D: NA; DNA: TGTGCCAGCTCACCACAAACTGACTACGAGCAGTACTTC; CDR3: CASSPQTDYEQYF
V: TRBV5-1; J: TRBJ2-3; size: NA; D: TRBD2; DNA: TGCGCCAGCAGCCTTCCGACTAGCGGAAGCACAGATACGCAGTATTTT; CDR3: CASSLPTSGSTDTQYF
V: TRBV6-6; J: TRBJ2-3; size: NA; D: TRBD2; DNA: TGTGCCAGCAGCCAACTAGCGGGGGTCCCGAGCGCGCAGTATTTT; CDR3: CASSQLAGVPSAQYF
V: TRBV14; J: TRBJ2-2; size: NA; D: NA; DNA: TGTGCCAGCAGCCAAGCAATTGGGTACACCGGGGAGCTGTTTTTT; CDR3: CASSQAIGYTGELFF
V: TRBV4-2; J: TRBJ2-2; size: once; D: NA; DNA: TGTGCCAGCAGCCTCAGAAGGAATTCCGGGGAGCTGTTTTTT; CDR3: CASSLRRNSGELFF
V: TRBV11-3; J: TRBJ2-7; size: NA; D: NA; DNA: TGTGCCAGCAGTAACAGGGACTCCTACGAGCAGTACTTC; CDR3: CASSNRDSYEQYF
V: TRBV6-9; J: TRBJ1-5; size: NA; D: NA; DNA: TGTGCCAGCAGCACAACGACAGTCGGCAATCAGCCCCAGCATTTT; CDR3: CASSTTTVGNQPQHF
V: TRBV27; J: TRBJ2-6; size: NA; D: NA; DNA: TGTGCCAGCTCCGGGGTTATCTTTGGCAACGTCCTGACTTTC; CDR3: CASSGVIFGNVLTF
V: TRBV29-1; J: TRBJ2-7; size: NA; D: TRBD1; DNA: TGCAGCGTTGACGACCAAAAGACAGGGATTCCCTACGAGCAGTACTTC; CDR3: CSVDDQKTGIPYEQYF
V: TRBV2; J: TRBJ2-3; size: NA; D: NA; DNA: TGTGCCAGCAGTGTATGGGCAGATACGCAGTATTTT; CDR3: CASSVWADTQYF
V: TRBV10-3; J: TRBJ2-7; size: once; D: TRBD1; DNA: TGTGCCATCAGGGGACAGGGAAACGAGCAGTACTTC; CDR3: CAIRGQGNEQYF
V: TRBV29-1; J: TRBJ1-2; size: NA; D: NA; DNA: TGCAGCGTTAAACAGGGTCTTAGCGGCTACACCTTC; CDR3: CSVKQGLSGYTF
V: TRBV2; J: TRBJ1-5; size: NA; D: NA; DNA: TGTGCCAGCAAGACAGGAGTTATTGATCAGCCCCAGCATTTT; CDR3: CASKTGVIDQPQHF
V: TRBV28; J: TRBJ2-4; size: NA; D: NA; DNA: TGTGCCAGCAGGGGCGTCATGAGGGCCCCTTTAGCCAAAAACATTCAGTACTTC; CDR3: CASRGVMRAPLAKNIQYF
V: TRBV28; J: TRBJ1-2; size: NA; D: NA; DNA: TGTGCCAGCAGTCCCTTAAACAGGGACTACACCTTC; CDR3: CASSPLNRDYTF
V: TRBV9; J: TRBJ1-1; size: NA; D: NA; DNA: TGTGCCAGCAGCGTAGCTACAGGGCGGGCTGAAGCTTTCTTT; CDR3: CASSVATGRAEAFF
V: TRBV28; J: TRBJ2-5; size: NA; D: NA; DNA: TGTGCCAGCAGTTCCCAGTTTCAAGAGACCCAGTACTTC; CDR3: CASSSQFQETQYF
V: TRBV5-5; J: TRBJ2-1; size: NA; D: TRBD2; DNA: TGTGCCAGCAGCGTCTTACCGGGCGCCGGGACTAGCGGTGAGCAGTTCTTC; CDR3: CASSVLPGAGTSGEQFF
V: TRBV7-2; J: TRBJ1-5; size: NA; D: NA; DNA: TGTGCCAGCAGCTTCGGGACTCCCCGATCAGGCCAGCCCCAGCATTTT; CDR3: CASSFGTPRSGQPQHF
V: TRBV4-1; J: TRBJ2-3; size: NA; D: TRBD1; DNA: TGCGCCAGCAGCCTCCCCGGACAGGGCGCAGATACGCAGTATTTT; CDR3: CASSLPGQGADTQYF
V: TRBV6-5; J: TRBJ2-7; size: NA; D: TRBD2; DNA: TGTGCCAGCAGTCGATTAGCGGGGACCTACGAGCAGTACTTC; CDR3: CASSRLAGTYEQYF
V: TRBV4-1; J: TRBJ1-2; size: NA; D: NA; DNA: TGCGCCAGCAGCCCCAATCCGGGTCGGGTCGATGGCTACACCTTC; CDR3: CASSPNPGRVDGYTF
V: TRBV5-6; J: TRBJ1-1; size: once; D: NA; DNA: TGTGCCAGCAGCTTGGAAGGGGGGAACACTGAAGCTTTCTTT; CDR3: CASSLEGGNTEAFF
V: TRBV7-2; J: TRBJ2-7; size: NA; D: NA; DNA: TGTGCCAGCAGTCGGACCTACGAGCAGTACTTC; CDR3: CASSRTYEQYF
V: TRBV6-4; J: TRBJ2-2; size: NA; D: TRBD2; DNA: TGTGCCAGCAGGCGGACTAGCGGGGGGTTTGGCACCGGGGAGCTGTTTTTT; CDR3: CASRRTSGGFGTGELFF
V: TRBV28; J: TRBJ1-5; size: NA; D: NA; DNA: TGTGCCAGCACCCCGACTCAGGGGCAGGCGAAGCCCCAGCATTTT; CDR3: CASTPTQGQAKPQHF
V: TRBV27; J: TRBJ2-6; size: NA; D: NA; DNA: TGTGCCAGCAGTGCCCGGTTTTCTGGGGCCAACGTCCTGACTTTC; CDR3: CASSARFSGANVLTF
V: TRBV5-8; J: TRBJ2-7; size: NA; D: NA; DNA: TGTGCCAGCAGAGTTAAGGGAGCCAACTCCTACGAGCAGTACTTC; CDR3: CASRVKGANSYEQYF
V: TRBV4-1; J: TRBJ2-5; size: NA; D: NA; DNA: TGCGCCAGCAGCCAGGGCGCCGTGGGGGAGACCCAGTACTTC; CDR3: CASSQGAVGETQYF
V: TRBV15; J: TRBJ1-2; size: NA; D: TRBD1; DNA: TGTGCCACCAGCCCTGGGGGGACAGGGGGTTTCTTCTATGGCTACACCTTC; CDR3: CATSPGGTGGFFYGYTF
V: TRBV4-3; J: TRBJ1-1; size: NA; D: NA; DNA: TGCGCCAGCAGCCAAGGATCATCCCCAGGGGCAAACACTGAAGCTTTCTTT; CDR3: CASSQGSSPGANTEAFF
V: TRBV15; J: TRBJ2-7; size: NA; D: NA; DNA: TGTGCCACCAGCAGAACAGTCTCCTACGAGCAGTACTTC; CDR3: CATSRTVSYEQYF
V: TRBV5-1; J: TRBJ1-4; size: NA; D: NA; DNA: TGCGCCAGCAGCTTGGACAGGTCAACTAATGAAAAACTGTTTTTT; CDR3: CASSLDRSTNEKLFF
V: TRBV6-1; J: TRBJ1-2; size: once; D: NA; DNA: TGTGCCAGCAGTATGGACATGGACAGAAACTATGGCTACACCTTC; CDR3: CASSMDMDRNYGYTF
V: TRBV6-1; J: TRBJ2-1; size: once; D: TRBD2; DNA: TGTGCCACCCTTAGCGGGAGGTACAATGAGCAGTTCTTC; CDR3: CATLSGRYNEQFF
V: TRBV27; J: TRBJ1-4; size: NA; D: TRBD1; DNA: TGTGCCAGCGGGGACAGGGTATTTGAAAAACTGTTTTTT; CDR3: CASGDRVFEKLFF
V: TRBV19; J: TRBJ2-2; size: NA; D: NA; DNA: TGTGCCAGTAGTATGGGGGGTCGCACCGGGGAGCTGTTTTTT; CDR3: CASSMGGRTGELFF
V: TRBV28; J: TRBJ1-2; size: NA; D: TRBD1; DNA: TGTGCCTGCGACAGGGAGGGGGATGGCTACACCTTC; CDR3: CACDREGDGYTF
V: TRBV18; J: TRBJ2-3; size: NA; D: TRBD2; DNA: TGTGCCAGCTCACCAAAACTAGCGGCTAGCACAGATACGCAGTATTTT; CDR3: CASSPKLAASTDTQYF
V: TRBV10-3; J: TRBJ1-2; size: NA; D: NA; DNA: TGTGCCATCAGTGGAACCACAGGGATCTATGGCTACACCTTC; CDR3: CAISGTTGIYGYTF
V: TRBV4-3; J: TRBJ2-7; size: NA; D: NA; DNA: TGCGCCAGCAGCCAAGTGTTTGACGCCTCCTACGAGCAGTACTTC; CDR3: CASSQVFDASYEQYF
V: TRBV7-9; J: TRBJ2-7; size: NA; D: TRBD2; DNA: TGTGCCAGCAGCCCCAACTTCTTCGGGGGGAGCCCCCGCGAGCAGTACTTC; CDR3: CASSPNFFGGSPREQYF
V: TRBV27; J: TRBJ1-5; size: NA; D: TRBD1; DNA: TGTGCCAGCAGTTTTGGACAGGGCAATCAGCCCCAGCATTTT; CDR3: CASSFGQGNQPQHF
V: TRBV27; J: TRBJ1-5; size: NA; D: TRBD1; DNA: TGTGCCAGCAGTGTCACCGGGACAGGGGTGTGGAGCAATCAGCCCCAGCATTTT; CDR3: CASSVTGTGVWSNQPQHF
V: TRBV7-2; J: TRBJ2-2; size: NA; D: TRBD1; DNA: TGTGCCAGCAGCTTATACAGGGGGCGAGACACCGGGGAGCTGTTTTTT; CDR3: CASSLYRGRDTGELFF
V: TRBV7-7; J: TRBJ2-1; size: once; D: NA; DNA: TGTGCTAGCAGCTTCGGGCAGGGCAATGAGCAGTTCTTC; CDR3: CASSFGQGNEQFF
V: TRBV9; J: TRBJ2-1; size: NA; D: TRBD1; DNA: TGTGCCAGCAGCCCTACCCCGGGACAGGGGGCCAATGAGCAGTTCTTC; CDR3: CASSPTPGQGANEQFF
V: TRBV5-6; J: TRBJ1-2; size: NA; D: TRBD1; DNA: TGTGCCAGCAGCCTGGAACAGGGGGCTTTTAACTATGGCTACACCTTC; CDR3: CASSLEQGAFNYGYTF
V: TRBV2; J: TRBJ2-1; size: NA; D: NA; DNA: TGTGCCAGCAGTGTGGGACCAGCGTACAATGAGCAGTTCTTC; CDR3: CASSVGPAYNEQFF
V: TRBV7-2; J: TRBJ2-3; size: NA; D: TRBD1; DNA: TGTGCCAGCAGCTTAACACAGGGGCAAGGTACGCAGTATTTT; CDR3: CASSLTQGQGTQYF